A single sample gave rise to the 32 T cell receptor beta chains below, sequenced in a study of human versus mouse CDR3 diversity and MHC coevolution. Here immunoSEQ multiplex PCR was the method, and the copy in TCRdb shows in-frame clones only, minus some. The sample has about 77,000 clones, about 90% seen once. Sequencing used naive CD4+ T cells from blood. Subset reported: CD45RO-negative CD62L-positive naive CD4 T cells. Receptors originate from a person aged 30-70 years in good health.

This rearrangement joins TRBV5-4 to TRBJ2-2; 8 bases agree with TRBD2. V was clipped by 2 bases and J by 5 bases; unmatched bases: 5. Germline V CDR1 and CDR2: SGHNT, YYREEE (reference sequence). The CDR3 totals 15 residues. CDR3 protein: CASSFRGGRTGELFF. CDR3 DNA sequence: TGTGCCAGCAGCTTTCGGGGGGGAAGGACCGGGGAGCTGTTTTTT.

This clone came up a few times. The chain is built from TRBV4-1 and TRBJ1-5; TRBD1 is a possible D gene (5 bases). The CDR3 length is 13 residues. V was trimmed by 0 bases and J by 7 bases, leaving 7 bases between them. Germline CDR1 MGHRA, CDR2 YSYEKL. The DNA of the CDR3 is TGCGCCAGCAGCCAAGATCGGGGGCAGCCCCAGCATTTT. Protein sequence: CASSQDRGQPQHF.

The rearrangement links TRBV5-1 to TRBJ2-7; perhaps TRBD1 as D (5 bases). Looked up from germline, CDR1 is SGHRS and CDR2 is YFSETQ. Trimming left V 2 bases short and J 4 bases short, with 10 bases between. The CDR3 has 13 residues. CDR3 sequence (DNA): TGCGCCAGCAGCTTCTCAGGGTTTTACGAGCAGTACTTC. This sequence encodes CASSFSGFYEQYF.

The chain has TRBV5-6 and TRBJ2-7; TRBD1 matches 9 bases. Germline V gene lookup returns CDR1 SGHDT and CDR2 YYEEEE. With V trimmed by 4 bases and J by 4 bases, 12 bases remained unmatched. The CDR3 runs 16 residues. The CDR3 reads CASSHQPGQGKYEQYF. The CDR3 coding sequence is TGTGCCAGCAGCCATCAACCGGGACAGGGAAAATACGAGCAGTACTTC.

In its sample, this clone was seen a few times. The chain combines TRBV5-1 with TRBJ1-2; 8 nucleotides align to TRBD1. V dropped 0 bases and J dropped 8; count of bases not matched to a gene: 6. CDR3 size: 14 residues. Germline CDR1 is SGHRS and CDR2 is YFSETQ. CDR3 nucleotides: TGCGCCAGCAGCTTGGAACAGGGGGTAAAGGGCTACACCTTC. Amino acids: CASSLEQGVKGYTF.

The chain is built from TRBV14 and TRBJ2-2; a weak D match, TRBD1 (5 bases). Germline V gene sequence: CDR1 SGHDN, CDR2 FVKESK. V gave up 0 bases and J gave up 6 bases, with 17 bases separating them. This CDR3 has 17 amino acids. Here the CDR3 DNA reads TGTGCCAGCAGCCAAGACATATTCGGCAGGGAAGCCGGGGAGCTGTTTTTT. Its translation: CASSQDIFGREAGELFF.

This clone was picked up a small number of times. The V and J genes are TRBV7-9 and TRBJ1-6; D unresolved. Germline V lookup: CDR1 SEHNR, CDR2 FQNEAQ (reference sequence). The V end was cut by 4 bases, the J end by 5 bases, with 9 bases between. The CDR3 is 14 residues long. Written as DNA, the CDR3 is TGTGCCAGCAGCTACTCAACCCATAATTCACCCCTCCACTTT. Its translation is CASSYSTHNSPLHF.

This clone came up a few times. J is TRBJ1-2 and V is TRBV18; 10 bases align to TRBD1. This CDR3 contains 17 residues. Germline V gene data show CDR1 as KGHSH and CDR2 as LQKENI. V shed 5 bases and J 4 bases; nucleotides not matched to a gene: 13. This chain's CDR3 is CASSSQPPGQGTYGYTF. The CDR3 bases are TGTGCCAGCTCATCGCAACCCCCGGGACAGGGGACCTATGGCTACACCTTC.

The J gene is TRBJ2-5, the V gene TRBV18, with 7 bases fitting TRBD1. Germline assignment: CDR1 KGHSH and CDR2 LQKENI. The CDR3 covers 14 residues. V shed 3 bases, J shed 7 bases, and the junction held 8 bases outside the gene matches. The CDR3 DNA reads as TGTGCCAGCTCACCGGACAGGTCCGCGGGGACCCAGTACTTC. This codes for CASSPDRSAGTQYF.

The genes are TRBV25-1 and TRBJ2-7; TRBD1 might be the D (6 bases). The ends were cut back, 4 bases at V and 1 base at J, with 11 bases in the middle. The CDR3 length is 14 residues. Germline V gives CDR1 MGHDK, CDR2 SYGVNS. CDR3 sequence reads: CASSGGTGSYEQYF. The CDR3 DNA sequence: TGTGCCAGCAGTGGGGGCACAGGGTCCTACGAGCAGTACTTC.

The J gene is TRBJ1-3, the V gene TRBV2, with 7 positions matching TRBD1. The V gene's germline CDR1 is SNHLY and CDR2 FYNNEI. The CDR3 consists of 13 residues. The V segment lost 5 bases and the J segment 3 bases; nucleotides outside the gene matches: 1. This chain's CDR3 is CASSRQGGNTIYF. DNA for the CDR3: TGTGCCAGCAGTCGACAGGGTGGAAACACCATATATTTT.

V and J are TRBV6-6 and TRBJ1-6; D remains unclear. With 0 bases removed from V and 5 bases from J, the gap between germline ends came to 8 bases. Germline V gives CDR1 MNHNY, CDR2 SVGAGI (reference sequence). The CDR3 loop spans 15 amino acids. CDR3 in amino acids: CASSYSKQDNSPLHF. In DNA form, the CDR3 reads TGTGCCAGCAGTTACTCGAAGCAGGATAATTCACCCCTCCACTTT.

This clone was seen a few times. This chain joins TRBV19 and TRBJ1-5, with 9 bases fitting TRBD1. The V gene end was trimmed by 2 bases and the J gene end by 7 bases; junction bases not matched to a gene: 6. Germline assignment: CDR1 LNHDA and CDR2 SQIVND (reference sequence). CDR3 length: 15 amino acids. The CDR3 bases are TGTGCCAGTAGTATACGGACAGGGGTGGGACAGCCCCAGCATTTT. Translating gives CASSIRTGVGQPQHF.

The gene calls are TRBV29-1 and TRBJ2-3; a weak D match, TRBD1 (6 bases). Trimming shortened V by 2 bases and J by 2 bases, and 14 bases separated the two germline ends. Per the germline V gene, CDR1 is SQVTM and CDR2 is ANQGSEA. This CDR3 region has 15 residues. CDR3: CSVELGRGSTDTQYF. DNA of the CDR3: TGCAGCGTTGAACTAGGCAGGGGATCCACAGATACGCAGTATTTT.

The rearrangement uses TRBV6-6 and TRBJ2-1; D perhaps matches TRBD2 (5 bases). Per the germline V gene, CDR1 is MNHNY and CDR2 is SVGAGI (reference sequence). The CDR3 is 13 residues long. V lost 6 bases to trimming and J lost 3 bases, with 9 bases between them. In nucleotides, the CDR3 is TGTGCCAGCAGCCCGACTAACTACAATGAGCAGTTCTTC. Its protein product is CASSPTNYNEQFF.

V is TRBV4-2 and J is TRBJ2-3; 10 positions match TRBD2. The CDR3 has 17 residues. Trimming took 0 bases from V and 2 from J; bases not matched to a gene: 5. Per the germline V gene, CDR1 is LGHNA and CDR2 is YNFKEQ. CDR3 loop: CASSQDWLAGVTDTQYF. CDR3 bases: TGTGCCAGCAGCCAAGATTGGCTAGCGGGAGTCACAGATACGCAGTATTTT.

V is TRBV7-9 and J is TRBJ2-1, with 7 positions matching TRBD2. From germline, CDR1 is SEHNR and CDR2 FQNEAQ (reference sequence). Trimming cost V 4 bases and J 4 bases; bases outside gene matches: 16. The CDR3 is 18 amino acids. The CDR3 region is CASSSTSFAGVGYNEQFF. CDR3 coding DNA: TGTGCCAGCAGCTCAACTTCGTTCGCGGGAGTGGGGTACAATGAGCAGTTCTTC.

The CDR3 DNA sequence: TGTGCCAGCAGTCAGTCTACCGGGGAGCTGTTTTTT. Protein sequence: CASSQSTGELFF. The chain employs TRBV2 and TRBJ2-2; the D is unclear. The V end lost 5 bases, the J end lost 5 bases, and 6 bases lay between the germline ends. Germline V gene sequence: CDR1 SNHLY, CDR2 FYNNEI. This CDR3 has 12 amino acids.

To note about this clone: A read error may produce the germline difference seen at one junction end. This chain links TRBV7-6 with TRBJ1-2; D gene ambiguous. The CDR3 loop spans 13 amino acids. Germline V gene lookup returns CDR1 SGHVS and CDR2 FNYEAQ. The CDR3 DNA is TGTGCCAGCAGCCTAGCCACGGACTATGGCTACACCTTC. This encodes CASSLATDYGYTF.

This clone has a single count. The gene calls are TRBV7-8 and TRBJ1-6, with unresolved D. The CDR3 loop spans 16 amino acids. Germline V CDR1 and CDR2: SGHVS, FQNEAQ. Trimming removed 6 bases from V and 9 bases from J, with 21 bases in between. The CDR3 DNA reads TGTGCCAGCAGTCCTTGGGAGGGTACAGTATCTTCACCCCTCCACTTT. Protein product: CASSPWEGTVSSPLHF. Based on the CDR3 plus reference TRBV7-8 and TRBJ1-6, the full variable domain is GAGVSQSPRYKVAKRGQDVALRCDPISGHVSLFWYQQALGQGPEFLTYFQNEAQLDKSGLPSDRFFAERPEGSVSTLKIQRTQQEDSAVYLCASSPWEGTVSSPLHFGNGTRLTVT.

This chain connects TRBV10-3 to TRBJ1-2, with 8 bases that match TRBD1. The CDR3 contains 15 residues. Germline CDR1 reads ENHRY; CDR2 reads SYGVKD. The trim removed 3 bases at V and 4 bases at J, leaving 7 bases unmatched. The CDR3 sequence is CAISDTEGTGYGYTF. The DNA of the CDR3 is TGTGCCATCAGTGACACAGAGGGGACAGGCTATGGCTACACCTTC.

This chain links TRBV28 with TRBJ1-3; a weak D match, TRBD1 (5 bases). The CDR3 contains 15 residues. CDR1 is MDHEN and CDR2 is SYDVKM in the germline V gene. Between the trimmed V and J ends, which lost 5 bases and 5 bases, there was a span of 16 bases. The CDR3 sequence is CASSPPGGTRNTIYF. The DNA for the CDR3 is TGTGCCAGCAGTCCCCCTGGAGGGACGCGAAACACCATATATTTT.

This chain connects TRBV28 to TRBJ2-3, with D possibly matching TRBD2 (5 bases). V lost 6 bases, J lost 0 bases, and 13 bases lay in between. Germline V CDR1 and CDR2: MDHEN, SYDVKM. The CDR3 is 15 amino acids. CDR3 region: CASSLRRTSTDTQYF. The CDR3 nucleotides are TGTGCCAGCAGCCTTCGTCGGACTAGCACAGATACGCAGTATTTT. The complete variable domain, with remaining parts taken from reference TRBV28 and TRBJ2-3, reads DVKVTQSSRYLVKRTGEKVFLECVQDMDHENMFWYRQDPGLGLRLIYFSYDVKMKEKGDIPEGYSVSREKKERFSLILESASTNQTSMYLCASSLRRTSTDTQYFGPGTRLTVL.

The rearrangement joins TRBV29-1 to TRBJ2-5; possible D gene TRBD2, 6 bases. With the DNA end fitting TRBJ2-7 better, the J assignment may be wrong. CDR3 length: 17 residues. Germline CDR1 and CDR2: SQVTM and ANQGSEA. CDR3 bases: TGCAGCGTTGAAACCACAACTAGCATGAGTAACTCCTACGAGCAGTACTTC. Its translation is CSVETTTSMSNSYEQYF.

This chain links TRBV7-9 with TRBJ1-2, with D uncertain. In germline, CDR1 is SEHNR, CDR2 FQNEAQ (reference sequence). Between the trimmed V and J ends, which lost 5 bases and 7 bases, there was a span of 14 bases. The CDR3 is 13 amino acids. DNA for the CDR3: TGTGCCAGCAGCAGTACAGAGAAGACTGGCTACACCTTC. Its translation is CASSSTEKTGYTF. The full variable domain, rest sourced from reference TRBV7-9 and TRBJ1-2, is DTGVSQNPRHKITKRGQNVTFRCDPISEHNRLYWYRQTLGQGPEFLTYFQNEAQLEKSRLLSDRFSAERPKGSFSTLEIQRTEQGDSAMYLCASSSTEKTGYTFGSGTRLTVV.

The V call is TRBV2, the J call TRBJ2-2, with 7 positions matching TRBD2. The CDR3 loop spans 16 amino acids. Germline V lookup: CDR1 SNHLY, CDR2 FYNNEI. With 5 bases clipped from V and 1 base from J, the junction kept 7 bases outside the gene matches. The CDR3 bases are TGTGCCAGCAGTTTTACGGGAGGACGGAACACCGGGGAGCTGTTTTTT. Its protein product is CASSFTGGRNTGELFF.

The chain uses TRBV21-1 and TRBJ2-7; the listed D gene, TRBD1, was not tested against the DNA. TRBV21-1 is recorded as a pseudogene. This CDR3 spans 20 amino acids. The CDR3 loop is CASSKTPGTGPNCGFYEQYF. The CDR3 region has the DNA TGTGCCAGCAGCAAAACCCCCGGGACAGGCCCGAATTGCGGCTTCTACGAGCAGTACTTC.

The V and J genes are TRBV19 and TRBJ1-3; tentatively, D is TRBD1 (6 bases). V was shortened by 4 bases and J by 8 bases, with 9 bases between the two germline ends. Germline CDR1 is LNHDA and CDR2 is SQIVND (reference sequence). The CDR3 extends over 12 amino acids. The CDR3 region is CASSTGADTIYF. CDR3 sequence (DNA): TGTGCCAGTAGTACAGGGGCGGACACCATATATTTT. The variable domain in full, with the rest retrieved from reference TRBV19 and TRBJ1-3, is DGGITQSPKYLFRKEGQNVTLSCEQNLNHDAMYWYRQDPGQGLRLIYYSQIVNDFQKGDIAEGYSVSREKKESFPLTVTSAQKNPTAFYLCASSTGADTIYFGEGSWLTVV.

The chain uses TRBV2 and TRBJ2-3; D remains ambiguous. Trimming pared 1 base from V and 1 base from J, leaving 6 bases between. The germline V gene has CDR1 SNHLY and CDR2 FYNNEI. The CDR3 is 14 amino acids. The CDR3 DNA sequence: TGTGCCAGCAGTGAAGGGCTCCGCACAGATACGCAGTATTTT. This gives the protein CASSEGLRTDTQYF.

The CDR3 DNA is TGTGCCATCAGTGACGGTGGGCAGGGGGCCACAGATACGCAGTATTTT. It encodes CAISDGGQGATDTQYF. The chain links TRBV10-3 to TRBJ2-3; 8 bases map to TRBD1. With 3 bases clipped from V and 2 bases from J, the junction kept 7 bases outside the gene matches. Germline values: CDR1 ENHRY, CDR2 SYGVKD. The length of the CDR3 is 16 residues.

The chain uses TRBV27 and TRBJ1-6; maybe TRBD1 (6 bases). The CDR3 is 14 residues long. V lost 7 bases and J lost 5, with 12 bases in between. The germline gives CDR1 MNHEY, CDR2 SMNVEV (reference sequence). The CDR3 reads CASTRTVNNSPLHF. CDR3 sequence (DNA): TGTGCCAGCACCCGGACAGTTAATAATTCACCCCTCCACTTT.

This clone has a single count. The chain couples TRBV19 to TRBJ2-7; 9 bases are a match to TRBD1. The length of the CDR3 is 14 residues. The V segment lost 7 bases and the J segment 2 bases; nucleotides outside the gene matches: 6. CDR1 and CDR2 (germline): LNHDA, SQIVND (reference sequence). The CDR3 region has the DNA TGTGCCAGTAACGAGGGGACAGGGACCTACGAGCAGTACTTC. It translates to CASNEGTGTYEQYF.